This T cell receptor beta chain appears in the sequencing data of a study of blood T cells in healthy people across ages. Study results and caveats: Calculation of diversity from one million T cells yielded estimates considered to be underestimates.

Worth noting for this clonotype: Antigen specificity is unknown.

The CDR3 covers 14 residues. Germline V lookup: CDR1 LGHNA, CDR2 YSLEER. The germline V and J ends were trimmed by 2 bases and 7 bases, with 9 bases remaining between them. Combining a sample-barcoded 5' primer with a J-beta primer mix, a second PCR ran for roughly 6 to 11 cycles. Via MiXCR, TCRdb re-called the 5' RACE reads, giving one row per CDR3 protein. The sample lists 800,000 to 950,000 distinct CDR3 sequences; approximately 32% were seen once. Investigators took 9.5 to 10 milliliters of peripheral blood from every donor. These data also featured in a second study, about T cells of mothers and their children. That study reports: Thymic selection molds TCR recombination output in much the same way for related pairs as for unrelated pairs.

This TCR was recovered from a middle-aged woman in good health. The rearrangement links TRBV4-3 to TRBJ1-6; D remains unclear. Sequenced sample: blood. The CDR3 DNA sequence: TGCGCCAGCAGCCAAACCAGGTTAAATTCACCCCTCCACTTT. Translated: CASSQTRLNSPLHF.